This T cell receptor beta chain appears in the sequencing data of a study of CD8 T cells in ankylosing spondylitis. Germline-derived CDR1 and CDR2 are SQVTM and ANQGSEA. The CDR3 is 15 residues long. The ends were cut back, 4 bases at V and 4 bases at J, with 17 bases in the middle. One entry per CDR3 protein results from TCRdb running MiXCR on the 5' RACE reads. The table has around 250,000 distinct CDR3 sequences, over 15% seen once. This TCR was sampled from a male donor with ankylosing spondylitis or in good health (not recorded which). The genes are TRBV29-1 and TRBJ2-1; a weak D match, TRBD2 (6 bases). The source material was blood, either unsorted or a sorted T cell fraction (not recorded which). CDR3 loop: CSVGWNSGTYNEQFF. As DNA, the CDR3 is TGCAGCGTTGGCTGGAATAGCGGTACTTACAATGAGCAGTTCTTC.